The sequence of this TCR beta chain was determined in a study of response to subunit inactivated influenza vaccine. TCRdb used MiXCR to reprocess the RT-PCR reads, holding one entry per CDR3 protein. The sample includes 610,000 or so distinct CDR3 sequences, less than 15% of them seen just once. As regards this clonotype: Its antigen is as yet unknown.

Findings and limits, study-wide: Authors suggested few new T cells are recruited by each seasonal influenza vaccination.

This CDR3 spans 15 amino acids. Germline trimming cut 6 bases from V and 3 bases from J; bases unmatched to any gene: 9. CDR1 MNHEY and CDR2 SMNVEV come from the germline V gene (reference sequence). This sequence originates from a man between 45 and 60 years old who received an inactivated influenza vaccine. The material was PBMCs from blood, obtained 12 days after vaccination. The chain carries TRBV27 and TRBJ2-7, with 9 bases lining up with TRBD1. The chain's CDR3 is CASRAATGGIYEQYF. Written as DNA, the CDR3 is TGTGCCAGCAGAGCCGCGACAGGGGGGATCTACGAGCAGTACTTC.